This T cell receptor beta chain was profiled in a study of T-cell memory formation after mild COVID-19. Turning to the study itself: TCR clusters were mostly confined to one donor each. Study-level results: Contracting CD4+ clones lay largely in CM and EM, with CD8+ ones residing in EMRA.

The sample holds many counts of this clonotype. The antigen is not known. After 5'RACE with constant-segment primers, TCR alpha and TCR beta cDNA libraries carrying sample barcodes and UMIs were obtained. TCRdb redid the calling of the 5' RACE reads with MiXCR, one entry per CDR3 protein. Among tens of thousands of distinct CDR3 sequences, roughly 21% were seen once, and the ten largest hold less than 2%. The CDR3 totals 17 residues. Per germline, CDR1 KGHSH and CDR2 LQKENI. The ends lost 2 bases at V and 5 bases at J; junction bases unmatched: 5. J is TRBJ2-1 and V is TRBV18; TRBD2 matches 14 bases. Sequenced: PBMCs or a T cell subset sorted from them (not recorded which). This receptor was taken from an adult who had mild COVID-19 (a few samples of this study predate the infection). Cell type and time point are not known. CDR3: CASSPTGTSGRDNEQFF. CDR3 sequence (DNA): TGTGCCAGCTCACCAACCGGGACTAGCGGGAGAGACAATGAGCAGTTCTTC. Filled out from reference TRBV18 and TRBJ2-1, the complete variable domain reads NAGVMQNPRHLVRRRGQEARLRCSPMKGHSHVYWYRQLPEEGLKFMVYLQKENIIDESGMPKERFSAEFPKEGPSILRIQQVVRGDSAAYFCASSPTGTSGRDNEQFFGPGTRLTVL.